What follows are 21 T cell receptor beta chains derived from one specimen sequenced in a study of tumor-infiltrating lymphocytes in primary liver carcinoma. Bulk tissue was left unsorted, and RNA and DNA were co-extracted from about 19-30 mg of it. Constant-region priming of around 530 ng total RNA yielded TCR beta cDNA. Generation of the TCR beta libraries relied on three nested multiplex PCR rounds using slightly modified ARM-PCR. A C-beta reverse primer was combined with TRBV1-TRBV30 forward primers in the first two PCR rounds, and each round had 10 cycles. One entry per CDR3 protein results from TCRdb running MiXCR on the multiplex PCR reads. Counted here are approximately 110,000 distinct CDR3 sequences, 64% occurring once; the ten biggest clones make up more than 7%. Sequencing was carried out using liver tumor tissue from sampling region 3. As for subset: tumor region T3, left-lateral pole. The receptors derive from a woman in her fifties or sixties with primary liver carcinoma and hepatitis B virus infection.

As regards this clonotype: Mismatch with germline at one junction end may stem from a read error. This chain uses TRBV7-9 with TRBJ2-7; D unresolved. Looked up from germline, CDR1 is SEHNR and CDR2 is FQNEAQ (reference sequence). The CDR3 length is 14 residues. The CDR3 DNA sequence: TGTGCCAGTAGCTTAGTCCGCCCGTCCTACGAGCAGTACTTC. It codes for CASSLVRPSYEQYF.

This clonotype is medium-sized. The CDR3 loop is CASSRTSGSLYEQFF. The CDR3, as DNA: TGTGCCAGCAGCCGTACTAGCGGGAGCTTGTATGAGCAGTTCTTC. The chain employs TRBV11-2 and TRBJ2-1; 11 positions agree with TRBD2. CDR1 and CDR2 (germline): SGHAT, FQNNGV. The junction had 8 bases not matched to a gene; V was cut back by 5 bases and J by 8 bases. This CDR3 region has 15 residues.

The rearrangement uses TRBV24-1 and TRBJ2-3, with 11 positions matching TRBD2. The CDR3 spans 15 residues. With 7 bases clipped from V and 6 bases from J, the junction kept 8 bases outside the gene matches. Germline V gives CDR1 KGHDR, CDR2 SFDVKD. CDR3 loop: CATSPLAGDGDTQYF. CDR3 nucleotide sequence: TGTGCCACCAGCCCACTAGCGGGAGATGGTGATACGCAGTATTTT.

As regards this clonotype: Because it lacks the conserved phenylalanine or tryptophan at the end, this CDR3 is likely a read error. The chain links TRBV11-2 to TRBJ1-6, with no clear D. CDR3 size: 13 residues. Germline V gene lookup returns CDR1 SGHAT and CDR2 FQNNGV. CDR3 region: CASSCVMNSPLHL. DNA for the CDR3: TGTGCCAGCAGCTGTGTAATGAATTCACCTCTCCACCTT.

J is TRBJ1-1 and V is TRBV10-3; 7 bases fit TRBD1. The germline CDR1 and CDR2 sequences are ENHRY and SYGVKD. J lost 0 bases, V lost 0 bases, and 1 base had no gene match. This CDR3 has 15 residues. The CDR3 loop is CAISESGQMNTEAFF. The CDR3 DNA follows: TGTGCCATCAGTGAGTCGGGACAGATGAACACTGAAGCTTTCTTT.

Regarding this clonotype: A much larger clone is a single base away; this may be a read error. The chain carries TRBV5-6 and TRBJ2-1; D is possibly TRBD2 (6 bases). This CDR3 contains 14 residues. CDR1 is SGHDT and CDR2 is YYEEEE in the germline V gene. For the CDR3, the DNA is TGTGCCAGCAGCTTGACTAGCTCCCACAATGAGCAGTCCTTC. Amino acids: CASSLTSSHNEQSF.

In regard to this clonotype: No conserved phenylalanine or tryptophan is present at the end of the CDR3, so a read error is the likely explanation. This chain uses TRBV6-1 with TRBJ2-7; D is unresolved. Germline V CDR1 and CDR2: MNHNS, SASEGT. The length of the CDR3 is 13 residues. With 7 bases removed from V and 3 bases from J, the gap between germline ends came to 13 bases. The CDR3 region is CASIGRCSYEQYL. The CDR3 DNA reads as TGTGCCAGCATTGGCAGGTGTAGCTACGAGCAGTACCTC.

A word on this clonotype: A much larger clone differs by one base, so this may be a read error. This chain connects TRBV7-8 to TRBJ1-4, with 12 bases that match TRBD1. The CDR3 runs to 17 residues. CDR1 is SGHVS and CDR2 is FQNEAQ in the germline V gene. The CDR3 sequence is CTSSPSRDRGRLEKLFF. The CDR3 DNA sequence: TGTACCAGCAGCCCGTCCCGGGACAGGGGGCGCCTTGAAAAACTGTTTTTT. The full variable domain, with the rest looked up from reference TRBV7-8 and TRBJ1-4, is GAGVSQSPRYKVAKRGQDVALRCDPISGHVSLFWYQQALGQGPEFLTYFQNEAQLDKSGLPSDRFFAERPEGSVSTLKIQRTQQEDSAVYLCTSSPSRDRGRLEKLFFGSGTQLSVL.

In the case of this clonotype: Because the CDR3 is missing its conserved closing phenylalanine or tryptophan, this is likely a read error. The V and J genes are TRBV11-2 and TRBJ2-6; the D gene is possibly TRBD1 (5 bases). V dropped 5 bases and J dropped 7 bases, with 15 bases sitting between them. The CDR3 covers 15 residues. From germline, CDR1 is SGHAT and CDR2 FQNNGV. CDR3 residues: CASSLQGAGANVLTS. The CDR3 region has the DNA TGTGCCAGCAGCCTTCAGGGCGCCGGAGCCAACGTCCTGACTTCC.

The CDR3 sequence is CSVTQGCLRPDTQYF. In DNA, the CDR3 is TGCAGCGTGACACAGGGGTGCTTACGCCCAGATACGCAGTATTTT. The chain combines TRBV29-1 with TRBJ2-3, with 7 bases identical to TRBD1. The V and J ends lost 6 bases and 4 bases, in that order; junction bases with no gene match: 13. This CDR3 contains 15 residues. The germline CDR1 and CDR2 sequences are SQVTM and ANQGSEA.

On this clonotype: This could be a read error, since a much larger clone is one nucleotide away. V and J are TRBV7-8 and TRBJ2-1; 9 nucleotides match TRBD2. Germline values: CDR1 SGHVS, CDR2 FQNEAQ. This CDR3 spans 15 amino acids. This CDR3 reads CASTRAGGAYNKQFF. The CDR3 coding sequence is TGTGCCAGCACCAGGGCGGGGGGGGCCTACAATAAGCAGTTCTTC. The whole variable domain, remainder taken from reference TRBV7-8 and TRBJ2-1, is GAGVSQSPRYKVAKRGQDVALRCDPISGHVSLFWYQQALGQGPEFLTYFQNEAQLDKSGLPSDRFFAERPEGSVSTLKIQRTQQEDSAVYLCASTRAGGAYNKQFFGPGTRLTVL.

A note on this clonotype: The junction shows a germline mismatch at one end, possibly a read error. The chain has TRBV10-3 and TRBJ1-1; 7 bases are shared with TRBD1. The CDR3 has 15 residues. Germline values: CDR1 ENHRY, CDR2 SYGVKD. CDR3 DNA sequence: TGTGTCATCAGTGAGTCGACAGGGTTGGACACTGAATCTTTCTTT. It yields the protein CVISESTGLDTESFF.

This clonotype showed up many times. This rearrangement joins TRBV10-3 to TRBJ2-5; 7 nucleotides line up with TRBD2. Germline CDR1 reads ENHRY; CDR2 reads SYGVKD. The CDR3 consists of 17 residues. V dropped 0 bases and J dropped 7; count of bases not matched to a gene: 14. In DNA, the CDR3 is TGTGCCATCAGTGAGTCGAGCGGGGTAGATAAGACTCGGACCCAGTACTTC. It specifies CAISESSGVDKTRTQYF.

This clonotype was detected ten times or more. For the CDR3, the DNA is TGCAGCGCTGTGACAGGGCTCCCCGGGGAGCTGTTTTTT. Protein sequence: CSAVTGLPGELFF. V gene TRBV29-1 combines with J gene TRBJ2-2; 7 nucleotides match TRBD1. The CDR3 spans 13 residues. Germline assignment: CDR1 SQVTM and CDR2 ANQGSEA. V shed 7 bases and J 6 bases; nucleotides not matched to a gene: 8.

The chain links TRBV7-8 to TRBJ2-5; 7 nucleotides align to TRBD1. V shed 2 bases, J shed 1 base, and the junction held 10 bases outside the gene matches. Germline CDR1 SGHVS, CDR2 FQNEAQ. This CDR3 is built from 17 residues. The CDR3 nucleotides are TGTGCCAGCAGCTTACGATTCGACAGGGTCGTCCAAGAGACCCAGTACTTC. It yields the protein CASSLRFDRVVQETQYF.

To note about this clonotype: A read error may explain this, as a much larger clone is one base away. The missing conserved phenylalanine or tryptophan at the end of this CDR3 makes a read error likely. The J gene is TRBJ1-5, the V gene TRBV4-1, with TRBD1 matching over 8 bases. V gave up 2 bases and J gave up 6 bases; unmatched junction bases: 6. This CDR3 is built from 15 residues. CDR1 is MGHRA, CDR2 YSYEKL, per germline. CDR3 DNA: TGCGCCAGCAGCCAACAGGGGGCGCAAGGTCAGCCCCAGCATCTT. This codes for CASSQQGAQGQPQHL.

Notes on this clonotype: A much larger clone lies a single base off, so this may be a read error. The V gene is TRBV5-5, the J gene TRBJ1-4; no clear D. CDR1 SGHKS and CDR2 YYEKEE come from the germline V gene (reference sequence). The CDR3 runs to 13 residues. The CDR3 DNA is TGTGCCATCAGCTTGGCCGGGGATGAAAAACTGTTTTTT. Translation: CAISLAGDEKLFF.

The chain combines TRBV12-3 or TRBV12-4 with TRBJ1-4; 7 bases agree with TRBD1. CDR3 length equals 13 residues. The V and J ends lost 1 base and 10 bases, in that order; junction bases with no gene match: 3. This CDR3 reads CASSLGQGGKLFF. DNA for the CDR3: TGTGCCAGCAGTTTAGGACAGGGCGGAAAACTGTTTTTT.

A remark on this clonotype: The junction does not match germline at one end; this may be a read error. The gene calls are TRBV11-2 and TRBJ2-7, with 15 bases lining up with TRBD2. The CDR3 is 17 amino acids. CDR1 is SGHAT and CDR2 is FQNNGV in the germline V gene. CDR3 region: CASTQGLAGGRAYEHYF. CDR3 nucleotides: TGCGCCAGCACCCAAGGACTAGCGGGAGGGCGAGCCTACGAGCATTACTTC.

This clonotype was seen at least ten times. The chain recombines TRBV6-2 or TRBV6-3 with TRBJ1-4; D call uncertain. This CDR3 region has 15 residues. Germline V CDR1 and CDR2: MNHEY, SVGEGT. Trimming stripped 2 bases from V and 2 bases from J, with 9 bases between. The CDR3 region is CASSYVGFTNEKLFF. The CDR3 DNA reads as TGTGCCAGCAGTTACGTGGGCTTCACTAATGAAAAACTGTTTTTT.

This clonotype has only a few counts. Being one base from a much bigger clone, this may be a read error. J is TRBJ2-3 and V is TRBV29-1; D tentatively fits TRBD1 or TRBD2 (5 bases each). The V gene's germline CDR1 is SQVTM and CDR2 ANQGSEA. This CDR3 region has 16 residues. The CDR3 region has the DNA TGCAGCGCTGAAGGGGCTCCGGGACGACCCACAGATACGCAGTATTTT. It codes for CSAEGAPGRPTDTQYF.